The T cell receptor beta chain described here comes from a study of shared clonotypes between healthy human individuals. Across the study: Ranging from 18 to 49 in age, donors were a couple of women and a few men.

Study results and caveats: Compared with clonotypes that all four donors shared, non-shared clonotypes had lower generation probabilities.

Comments on this clone: Its antigen is unknown.

The CDR3 sequence is 16 residues long. In germline, CDR1 is LNHDA, CDR2 SQIVND (reference sequence). V was clipped by 1 base and J by 2 bases, with 12 bases between them. All donors were Caucasian adults living in Nashville, Tennessee. Some clones are missing from TCRdb's copy, which holds only in-frame ones; the method was immunoSEQ multiplex PCR. The sample lists about 2.3 million clones; 80% to 95% were seen once. The chain recombines TRBV19 with TRBJ2-1; maybe TRBD2 (5 bases). Sequencing was carried out using naive CD4+ T cells from PBMCs. Subset described: CD45RA+ positively selected. The sequence derives from a man aged 18 to 29 in good health. Some clones in this sample may be carry-over from other donors' samples. The CDR3 region has the DNA TGTGCCAGTAGTATAGTAGTGAGCGGAGCCTACAATGAGCAGTTCTTC. Residues: CASSIVVSGAYNEQFF.